The 30 T cell receptor beta chains below were found in one sample sequenced in a study of T cell responses to AZD1222 COVID-19 vaccine (dated by TCRdb to about 2021). Preparation of the library involved the immunoSEQ multiplex PCR assay. Sourced from immuneACCESS, this table was stored by TCRdb with only in-frame sequences that have V and J called. A share of the clones is absent; for the studies checked, an unresolved V gene accounts for under half, and the remainder has no known explanation. Within this sample are 100,000 to 150,000 clones, with around nine tenths of them counted one time only. 6% to 8.5% of the sample is in the top ten clones. The time point tag for this specimen amounts to: about 28 days (+/-7) after the second vaccine dose. Sequencing was performed on peripheral blood, taken 28 days after the second AZD1222 dose. The receptors were gathered from an adult who received the AZD1222 COVID-19 vaccine.

This clone was picked up a small number of times. The rearrangement joins TRBV5-4 to TRBJ1-6; tentatively, D is TRBD1 (6 bases). The germline V gene has CDR1 SGHNT and CDR2 YYREEE (reference sequence). V lost 0 bases and J 7 bases, leaving 11 bases between the germline ends. There are 15 residues in the CDR3. CDR3 in amino acids: CASSLGAGVNSPLHF. CDR3 DNA: TGTGCCAGCAGCTTGGGGGCAGGGGTGAATTCACCCCTCCACTTT.

The chain carries TRBV5-1 and TRBJ2-5; D uncertain. This CDR3 comprises 11 residues. V lost 2 bases, J lost 3 bases, and 2 bases lay in between. Per the germline V gene, CDR1 is SGHRS and CDR2 is YFSETQ. In nucleotides, the CDR3 is TGCGCCAGCAGCTTTGAAGAGACCCAGTACTTC. Amino acid sequence: CASSFEETQYF.

The CDR3 region has the DNA TGTGCCAGCAGCCCAAGGACAGGGAAGAACACTGAAGCTTTCTTT. Translated: CASSPRTGKNTEAFF. The rearrangement uses TRBV5-6 and TRBJ1-1; TRBD1 aligns across 8 bases. CDR1 SGHDT and CDR2 YYEEEE come from the germline V gene. CDR3 length: 15 amino acids. V lost 4 bases to trimming and J lost 1 base; unmatched junction nucleotides: 6.

The V and J genes are TRBV6-5 and TRBJ1-1; D is unclear. Germline V CDR1 and CDR2: MNHEY, SVGAGI. Trimming left V 10 bases short and J 6 bases short, with 18 bases between. The CDR3 is 13 amino acids. The CDR3 loop reads CATRGPRGPEAFF. The DNA for the CDR3 is TGTGCCACCCGGGGTCCTCGCGGGCCTGAAGCTTTCTTT.

The chain employs TRBV7-9 and TRBJ2-5; D unclear. V was shortened by 5 bases and J by 3 bases, with 10 bases between the two germline ends. Germline V CDR1 and CDR2: SEHNR, FQNEAQ (reference sequence). The CDR3 totals 13 residues. The CDR3 sequence: CASSPREEETQYF. The CDR3 region has the DNA TGTGCCAGCAGCCCCCGCGAGGAAGAGACCCAGTACTTC. Together with reference TRBV7-9 and TRBJ2-5, the CDR3 gives the full variable domain: DTGVSQNPRHKITKRGQNVTFRCDPISEHNRLYWYRQTLGQGPEFLTYFQNEAQLEKSRLLSDRFSAERPKGSFSTLEIQRTEQGDSAMYLCASSPREEETQYFGPGTRLLVL.

The table lists this clone with a count of one. The chain joins TRBV15 to TRBJ2-1; 9 nucleotides line up with TRBD2. The CDR3 loop spans 15 amino acids. The trim removed 3 bases at V and 6 bases at J, leaving 6 bases unmatched. From germline, CDR1 is LNHNV and CDR2 YYDKDF (reference sequence). The CDR3 DNA sequence: TGTGCCACCAGCAGCGAGACAGCGGGAGGCAATGAGCAGTTCTTC. This codes for CATSSETAGGNEQFF.

The chain has TRBV5-1 and TRBJ1-5; no definite D call. From germline, CDR1 is SGHRS and CDR2 YFSETQ. The CDR3 is 15 residues long. V dropped 2 bases and J dropped 0 bases, with 9 bases sitting between them. In DNA, the CDR3 is TGCGCCAGCAGCTTACTAGGTGATAGCAATCAGCCCCAGCATTTT. Its translation is CASSLLGDSNQPQHF.

This chain links TRBV7-2 with TRBJ1-2, with D perhaps matching TRBD1 (6 bases). From germline, CDR1 is SGHTA and CDR2 FQGNSA. The CDR3 is made up of 15 amino acids. V was shortened by 4 bases and J by 5 bases, with 17 bases between the two germline ends. CDR3 in DNA: TGTGCCAGCAGCTCCAGGGGCGGGGGCCCGTATGGCTACACCTTC. The encoded protein is CASSSRGGGPYGYTF.

This clone occurred once. The gene calls are TRBV4-2 and TRBJ2-1; D ambiguous. The V gene lost 0 bases and the J gene lost 8 bases, with 11 bases spanning the gap. The germline CDR1 and CDR2 sequences are LGHNA and YNFKEQ. This CDR3 is 14 amino acids long. CDR3 sequence: CASSQDGLTDEQFF. CDR3 in DNA: TGTGCCAGCAGCCAAGACGGGCTAACCGATGAGCAGTTCTTC.

V is TRBV28 and J is TRBJ1-4, with 9 nucleotides matching TRBD1. Germline lookup yields CDR1 MDHEN and CDR2 SYDVKM. This CDR3 comprises 15 residues. V lost 8 bases, J lost 5 bases, and 9 bases stayed unmatched. CDR3 sequence (DNA): TGTGCCAGCCTTACTTTCGGGACAGGGAATGAAAAACTGTTTTTT. Protein product: CASLTFGTGNEKLFF.

The CDR3 DNA reads TGTGCCAGCCAGGGACTTAGCAATCAGCCCCAGCATTTT. Residues: CASQGLSNQPQHF. V is TRBV2 and J is TRBJ1-5, with D perhaps matching TRBD1 (5 bases). V was trimmed by 8 bases and J by 0 bases, leaving 8 bases between them. This CDR3 spans 13 amino acids. CDR1 and CDR2 from the germline V gene are SNHLY and FYNNEI.

The chain links TRBV4-1 to TRBJ1-2; D call uncertain. The CDR3 covers 13 residues. Trimming took off 4 bases at V and 3 bases at J, with 9 bases between the two ends. Germline V lookup: CDR1 MGHRA, CDR2 YSYEKL. The chain's CDR3 is CASSPPQDYGYTF. In DNA, the CDR3 is TGCGCCAGCAGCCCCCCTCAGGACTATGGCTACACCTTC.

The chain combines TRBV19 with TRBJ2-7; TRBD2 matches 9 bases. This CDR3 comprises 15 residues. Trimming took 5 bases from V and 0 from J; bases not matched to a gene: 5. The germline V gene encodes CDR1 LNHDA and CDR2 SQIVND (reference sequence). CDR3 amino acids: CASSLAGVDSYEQYF. As DNA, the CDR3 is TGTGCCAGTAGTTTAGCGGGAGTCGACTCCTACGAGCAGTACTTC.

This chain links TRBV11-2 with TRBJ2-5, with a tentative D call TRBD2 (6 bases). CDR1 is SGHAT, CDR2 FQNNGV, per germline. This CDR3 has 12 amino acids. V was clipped by 4 bases and J by 4 bases, with 7 bases between them. As DNA, the CDR3 is TGTGCCAGCAGCTCGGAGGGAGAGACCCAGTACTTC. This sequence encodes CASSSEGETQYF.

The chain uses TRBV2 and TRBJ2-1; TRBD1 matches 8 bases. The CDR3 runs to 16 residues. Trimming took 4 bases from V and 0 from J; bases not matched to a gene: 5. Germline-derived CDR1 and CDR2 are SNHLY and FYNNEI. The CDR3 loop reads CASSARQGSSYNEQFF. The DNA for the CDR3 is TGTGCCAGCAGTGCGCGACAGGGGAGCTCCTACAATGAGCAGTTCTTC.

The CDR3 reads CASSQQTGVEQFF. CDR3 DNA sequence: TGTGCCAGCAGTCAACAAACAGGGGTTGAGCAGTTCTTC. This chain links TRBV7-2 with TRBJ2-1, with 7 nucleotides matching TRBD1. This CDR3 comprises 13 residues. CDR1 is SGHTA, CDR2 FQGNSA, per germline. The V gene end was trimmed by 6 bases and the J gene end by 9 bases; junction bases not matched to a gene: 8.

The chain employs TRBV6-5 and TRBJ1-2; D unresolved. The CDR3 totals 16 residues. Germline CDR1 MNHEY, CDR2 SVGAGI. Trimming pared 4 bases from V and 4 bases from J, leaving 19 bases between. DNA for the CDR3: TGTGCCAGCAGTTCTCCATCACCGCGAGGTTCCTATGGCTACACCTTC. As protein: CASSSPSPRGSYGYTF.

The chain couples TRBV5-4 to TRBJ2-1; the D gene is possibly TRBD1 (5 bases). Germline values: CDR1 SGHNT, CDR2 YYREEE (reference sequence). The CDR3 has 15 amino acids. Trimming shortened V by 0 bases and J by 7 bases, and 14 bases separated the two germline ends. The CDR3 DNA follows: TGTGCCAGCAGCTTGGTACAGGCCTCCGGGAATGAGCAGTTCTTC. Protein sequence: CASSLVQASGNEQFF.

The chain has TRBV7-2 and TRBJ2-7; a weak D match, TRBD1 (6 bases). The V and J ends lost 1 base and 4 bases respectively, with 23 bases between them. Germline V gene sequence: CDR1 SGHTA, CDR2 FQGNSA. The CDR3 totals 18 residues. This CDR3 is CASSLVGLSRGRGYEQYF. In DNA, the CDR3 is TGTGCCAGCAGCTTAGTCGGATTGAGCAGGGGAAGGGGTTACGAGCAGTACTTC. The full variable domain, completed using reference TRBV7-2 and TRBJ2-7, is GAGVSQSPSNKVTEKGKDVELRCDPISGHTALYWYRQSLGQGLEFLIYFQGNSAPDKSGLPSDRFSAERTGGSVSTLTIQRTQQEDSAVYLCASSLVGLSRGRGYEQYFGPGTRLTVT.

The rearrangement links TRBV1 to TRBJ2-1; the DNA was not compared with TRBD2, the D call given in the table. TRBV1 is deemed a pseudogene. The CDR3 spans 19 residues. CDR3 DNA: TGCACCAGCAGCCAAGAAGGCCTAGCCGAATACATTACCTACAATGAGCAGTTCTTC. Translating it yields CTSSQEGLAEYITYNEQFF.

The count of this clone is one. J is TRBJ2-2 and V is TRBV18; D is unclear. Trimming took 1 base from V and 4 from J, leaving 1 base between them. This CDR3 has 12 residues. Germline V gives CDR1 KGHSH, CDR2 LQKENI. This CDR3 is CASSPLTGELFF. The CDR3, as DNA: TGTGCCAGCTCACCACTCACCGGGGAGCTGTTTTTT.

V usage is TRBV19 and J usage is TRBJ2-4; 7 bases align to TRBD2. V lost 6 bases and J lost 9; bases outside the gene matches: 8. This CDR3 region has 13 residues. CDR1 and CDR2 (germline): LNHDA, SQIVND (reference sequence). CDR3 nucleotides: TGTGCCAGTAGCGGGGGGTTCCGCGGCATTCAGTACTTC. Translated: CASSGGFRGIQYF.

This chain links TRBV19 with TRBJ2-7; 14 bases line up with TRBD2. There are 16 residues in the CDR3. Germline V gene lookup returns CDR1 LNHDA and CDR2 SQIVND (reference sequence). V trimming: 4 bases; J trimming: 7 bases; junction bases outside the gene matches: 9. DNA of the CDR3: TGTGCCAGTAGTACCGGACTAGCGGGAGGAGATTTGGAGCAGTACTTC. It translates to CASSTGLAGGDLEQYF.

V and J are TRBV7-2 and TRBJ2-3; 10 bases line up with TRBD1. The CDR3 length is 16 residues. Germline CDR1 and CDR2: SGHTA and FQGNSA. The ends lost 3 bases at V and 8 bases at J; junction bases unmatched: 11. CDR3 coding DNA: TGTGCCAGCAGCTTTCGTCCCGGGACAGGGGTTGGTACGCAGTATTTT. Translating it yields CASSFRPGTGVGTQYF.

The V gene is TRBV5-1, the J gene TRBJ2-5; TRBD2 agrees at 13 bases. Germline lookup yields CDR1 SGHRS and CDR2 YFSETQ. The V segment lost 3 bases and the J segment 3 bases; nucleotides outside the gene matches: 17. This CDR3 is 20 amino acids long. CDR3 in DNA: TGCGCCAGCAGCTGGCATAAGGGACTAGCGGGACCCAATTTGGAAGAGACCCAGTACTTC. Residues: CASSWHKGLAGPNLEETQYF.

V is TRBV28 and J is TRBJ1-1; D uncertain. Trimming removed 8 bases from V and 1 base from J, with 8 bases in between. Per germline, CDR1 MDHEN and CDR2 SYDVKM. This CDR3 comprises 12 residues. Here the CDR3 reads CASAQTNTEAFF. CDR3 in DNA: TGTGCCAGCGCCCAGACGAACACTGAAGCTTTCTTT.

This clone turned up a few times. The rearrangement joins TRBV4-1 to TRBJ1-5; possible D gene TRBD1, 5 bases. Germline CDR1 reads MGHRA; CDR2 reads YSYEKL. CDR3 length: 16 residues. The V end was cut by 0 bases, the J end by 7 bases, with 16 bases between. The CDR3: CASSQDQSGGVQPQHF. Here the CDR3 DNA reads TGCGCCAGCAGCCAAGATCAGTCGGGGGGGGTACAGCCCCAGCATTTT.

The chain recombines TRBV11-3 with TRBJ1-2; D call uncertain. CDR3 length equals 12 residues. Germline lookup yields CDR1 SGHNT and CDR2 YENEEA. The V end lost 5 bases, the J end lost 2 bases, and 6 bases lay between the germline ends. The CDR3: CASSQENYGYTF. The CDR3 DNA reads as TGTGCCAGCAGCCAGGAGAACTATGGCTACACCTTC.

The V and J genes are TRBV7-2 and TRBJ1-4, with a weak D call TRBD1 (6 bases). V lost 5 bases, J lost 3 bases, and 10 bases lay in between. Germline V CDR1 and CDR2: SGHTA, FQGNSA. This CDR3 contains 14 residues. CDR3 in amino acids: CASSPGASNEKLFF. CDR3 DNA: TGTGCCAGCAGCCCAGGGGCCTCTAATGAAAAACTGTTTTTT.

This clone showed up just once. The chain uses TRBV7-6 and TRBJ2-2, with D possibly TRBD2 on 7 matching bases. The CDR3 has 17 residues. V was trimmed by 0 bases and J by 2 bases, leaving 13 bases between them. Germline loops: CDR1 SGHVS, CDR2 FNYEAQ. CDR3 in amino acids: CASSLAGGGANTGELFF. The CDR3 DNA sequence: TGTGCCAGCAGCTTAGCGGGCGGGGGCGCCAACACCGGGGAGCTGTTTTTT. Looking up the rest from reference TRBV7-6 and TRBJ2-2 gives the full variable domain: GAGVSQSPRYKVTKRGQDVALRCDPISGHVSLYWYRQALGQGPEFLTYFNYEAQQDKSGLPNDRFSAERPEGSISTLTIQRTEQRDSAMYRCASSLAGGGANTGELFFGEGSRLTVL.